The 9 T cell receptor beta chains below all came from one sample that was sequenced in a study of CD8+ T cells in alopecia areata. cDNA reverse transcribed from extracted RNA served as the sequencing template. The data were produced by immunoSEQ multiplex PCR, yet TCRdb's version contains in-frame clones alone and is incomplete. The table records over 150,000 clones, roughly three fifths of them present only once. Noted treatment: oral pan-JAK inhibitor, 5-10 mg twice daily. Material: CD4+ T cells sorted from blood, obtained at week 4, from a patient treated with tofacitinib. The receptors come from a human donor with alopecia areata.

The chain links TRBV5-4 to TRBJ1-2; the match to TRBD1 covers 11 bases. The germline V gene has CDR1 SGHNT and CDR2 YYREEE (reference sequence). The CDR3 totals 14 residues. The V segment lost 3 bases and the J segment 7 bases; nucleotides outside the gene matches: 5. The CDR3 region is CASSSRGQGAGYTF. The CDR3 bases are TGTGCCAGCAGCTCCCGAGGACAGGGGGCTGGCTACACCTTC.

This clone was detected a few times. V and J are TRBV2 and TRBJ1-6, with 7 bases matching TRBD1. CDR3 length: 14 residues. Germline CDR1 is SNHLY and CDR2 is FYNNEI. The J segment lost 8 bases and the V segment lost 8 bases, leaving 9 bases of the junction unmatched. CDR3 nucleotide sequence: TGTGCCAGCGCTTTTGGGCAGGGGGATTCACCCCTCCACTTT. Amino acid sequence: CASAFGQGDSPLHF.

This chain links TRBV19 with TRBJ2-1, with 7 bases that match TRBD1. This CDR3 region has 15 residues. V lost 0 bases and J lost 14; bases outside the gene matches: 13. CDR1 LNHDA and CDR2 SQIVND come from the germline V gene (reference sequence). The CDR3 sequence: CASSIEVGDRAPKFF. The CDR3 DNA reads TGTGCCAGTAGTATAGAGGTAGGGGACAGAGCCCCCAAGTTCTTC. Variable domain in full (rest from reference TRBV19 and TRBJ2-1): DGGITQSPKYLFRKEGQNVTLSCEQNLNHDAMYWYRQDPGQGLRLIYYSQIVNDFQKGDIAEGYSVSREKKESFPLTVTSAQKNPTAFYLCASSIEVGDRAPKFFGPGTRLTVL.

The rearrangement joins TRBV11-2 to TRBJ1-2; D gene ambiguous. With 6 bases removed from V and 0 bases from J, the gap between germline ends came to 11 bases. This CDR3 is 14 amino acids long. Germline V lookup: CDR1 SGHAT, CDR2 FQNNGV. CDR3 sequence: CASRMGWANYGYTF. The CDR3 coding sequence is TGTGCCAGCAGGATGGGCTGGGCTAACTATGGCTACACCTTC.

This clone was seen only once. The chain links TRBV5-1 to TRBJ2-5; 8 nucleotides line up with TRBD2. Germline trimming cut 0 bases from V and 1 base from J; bases unmatched to any gene: 5. The CDR3 runs 16 residues. Germline CDR1 SGHRS, CDR2 YFSETQ. CDR3 protein: CASSLVRGGLQETQYF. The CDR3 nucleotides are TGCGCCAGCAGCTTGGTTCGCGGGGGGCTCCAAGAGACCCAGTACTTC.

This clone turned up a few times. The CDR3 here is CASSQGPGTGGADEKLFF. Here the CDR3 DNA reads TGTGCCAGCAGCCAAGGTCCCGGGACAGGGGGCGCGGATGAAAAACTGTTTTTT. This chain connects TRBV4-2 to TRBJ1-4; TRBD1 matches at 12 bases. V shed 1 base, J shed 6 bases, and the junction held 9 bases outside the gene matches. Per the germline V gene, CDR1 is LGHNA and CDR2 is YNFKEQ. CDR3 length: 18 residues.

This clone was observed a handful of times. The chain carries TRBV29-1 and TRBJ2-3, with 7 bases matching TRBD1. V shed 7 bases, J shed 6 bases, and the junction held 16 bases outside the gene matches. The CDR3 runs 15 residues. CDR1 is SQVTM and CDR2 is ANQGSEA in the germline V gene. CDR3 in amino acids: CSAVTGSSSADTQYF. In nucleotides, the CDR3 is TGCAGCGCCGTGACAGGGTCTTCGTCCGCGGATACGCAGTATTTT.

The chain employs TRBV29-1 and TRBJ1-6; D is possibly TRBD1 (5 bases). The CDR3 sequence is 13 residues long. The germline V gene encodes CDR1 SQVTM and CDR2 ANQGSEA. Between the trimmed V and J ends, which lost 5 bases and 10 bases, there was a span of 15 bases. In DNA, the CDR3 is TGCAGCGTTAGTCGGGAACGGGGGTCACCCCTCCACTTT. It specifies CSVSRERGSPLHF.

V gene TRBV5-1 combines with J gene TRBJ2-1; 7 positions agree with TRBD2. The CDR3 spans 17 residues. V shed 0 bases, J shed 3 bases, and the junction held 9 bases outside the gene matches. CDR1 and CDR2 (germline): SGHRS, YFSETQ. CDR3 DNA sequence: TGCGCCAGCAGCTTGGGGGCCCTAGCGGCATACTACAATGAGCAGTTCTTC. Amino acids: CASSLGALAAYYNEQFF.